Sequencing of this T cell receptor beta chain was carried out in a study of blood T cell repertoires in COVID-19. Study-level information: Either two negative PCRs, clearance, or symptom resolution qualified Cohort 3 donors as recovered.

This clone was seen a single time. The V and J ends lost 4 bases and 0 bases respectively, with 11 bases between them. This CDR3 is 15 amino acids long. Looked up from germline, CDR1 is SGHRS and CDR2 is YFSETQ. Some clones are missing from TCRdb's copy, which holds only in-frame ones; the method was immunoSEQ multiplex PCR. Of 350,000 to 450,000 clones in the sample, about 89% were seen once. Ages ranged from about 18 to 89 years, with residence in about 24 US areas. The sequencing input was PBMCs or T cells enriched from blood (not recorded which). The sequence came from a man aged 35-49 years in a cohort exposed to, infected with or recovered from COVID-19 (not recorded which). This sequence joins TRBV5-1 and TRBJ2-1; D might be TRBD2 (6 bases). The CDR3 nucleotides are TGCGCCAGCAGCGGTAGCGGTAGCTCCTACAATGAGCAGTTCTTC. Its protein is CASSGSGSSYNEQFF.